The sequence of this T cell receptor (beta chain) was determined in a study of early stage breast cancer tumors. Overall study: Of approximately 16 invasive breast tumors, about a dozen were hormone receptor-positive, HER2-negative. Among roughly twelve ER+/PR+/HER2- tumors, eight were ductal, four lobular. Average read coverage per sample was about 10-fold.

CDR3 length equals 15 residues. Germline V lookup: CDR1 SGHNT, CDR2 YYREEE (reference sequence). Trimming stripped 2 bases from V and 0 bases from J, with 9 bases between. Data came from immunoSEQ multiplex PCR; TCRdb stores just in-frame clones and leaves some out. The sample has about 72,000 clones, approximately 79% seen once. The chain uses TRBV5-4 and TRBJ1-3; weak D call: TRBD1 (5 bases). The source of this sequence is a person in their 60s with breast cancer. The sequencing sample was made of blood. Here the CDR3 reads CASSFGGPSGNTIYF. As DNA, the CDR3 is TGTGCCAGCAGCTTTGGGGGTCCCTCTGGAAACACCATATATTTT.